One T cell receptor (beta chain) is described in this entry. Antigen unknown. Germline CDR1 and CDR2: MRHNA and SNTAGT. This CDR3 is built from 13 residues. The V gene end was trimmed by 7 bases and the J gene end by 3 bases; junction bases not matched to a gene: 4. This record comes from a study of cytomegalovirus exposure and HLA in healthy donors. The PCR was carried out with 60 Vbeta primers and 13 Jbeta primers. Sequencing was performed with immunoSEQ multiplex PCR; in TCRdb, only in-frame clones are kept and a portion is missing. The table includes some 150,000 clones, 70% to 90% detected once. Notes on the study in general: Links to common viral pathogens appeared, in a later analysis, for several of the most significant clusters.

The chain couples TRBV6-4 to TRBJ2-7; 9 bases fit TRBD1. The sequence was collected from a middle-aged woman in good health and CMV-seropositive. Sequencing was done on a sample of PBMCs. The CDR3 DNA sequence: TGTGCCAGCAAGTACAGGGGGCACTACGAGCAGTACTTC. Its protein product is CASKYRGHYEQYF.